This T cell receptor (beta chain) was recovered during a study of T cells in Graves' hyperthyroidism and ophthalmopathy. Overall study results and limits: The model made its ophthalmopathy prediction, and onset followed a median around six months later.

TCR beta CDR3 region amplification was performed from RNA transcripts. A first-round RT-PCR of the TCR CDR3 used the HTBI primer set. In TCRdb, the multiplex PCR reads were re-called with MiXCR into one record per CDR3 protein. The sample lists about 560,000 distinct CDR3 sequences, approximately 16% occurring once. Researchers barred patients who had uncontrolled infection, other autoimmune disease, pregnancy or lactation. Only a few counts were recorded for this clonotype. Its specificity is unknown. Germline V gene lookup returns CDR1 LNHDA and CDR2 SQIVND (reference sequence). The CDR3 covers 16 residues. V lost 3 bases and J lost 4, with 15 bases in between.

Sequencing was performed on blood. This chain joins TRBV19 and TRBJ2-2; D is perhaps TRBD1 (7 bases). This TCR derives from a woman aged 18-30 years with Graves' hyperthyroidism. The CDR3, as DNA: TGTGCCAGTAGTATTCAGGGGGGCAGGATCACCGGGGAGCTGTTTTTT. It yields the protein CASSIQGGRITGELFF.